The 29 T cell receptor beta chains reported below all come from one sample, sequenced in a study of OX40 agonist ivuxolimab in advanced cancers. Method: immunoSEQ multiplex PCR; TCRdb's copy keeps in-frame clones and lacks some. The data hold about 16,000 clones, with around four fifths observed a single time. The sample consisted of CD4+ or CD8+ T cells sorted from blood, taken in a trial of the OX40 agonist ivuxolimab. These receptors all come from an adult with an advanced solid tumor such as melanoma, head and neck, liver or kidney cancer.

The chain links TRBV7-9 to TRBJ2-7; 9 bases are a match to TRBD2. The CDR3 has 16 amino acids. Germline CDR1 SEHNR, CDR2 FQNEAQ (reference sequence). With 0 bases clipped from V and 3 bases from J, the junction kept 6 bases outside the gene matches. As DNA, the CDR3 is TGTGCCAGCAGCTTAGCTAGCGGGGGACCAGACTACGAGCAGTACTTC. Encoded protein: CASSLASGGPDYEQYF.

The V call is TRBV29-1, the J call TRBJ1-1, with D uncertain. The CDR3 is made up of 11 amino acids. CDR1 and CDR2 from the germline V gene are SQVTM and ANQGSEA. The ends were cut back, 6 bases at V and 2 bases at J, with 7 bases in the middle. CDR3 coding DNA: TGCAGCGTGGGTTTAAACACTGAAGCTTTCTTT. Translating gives CSVGLNTEAFF.

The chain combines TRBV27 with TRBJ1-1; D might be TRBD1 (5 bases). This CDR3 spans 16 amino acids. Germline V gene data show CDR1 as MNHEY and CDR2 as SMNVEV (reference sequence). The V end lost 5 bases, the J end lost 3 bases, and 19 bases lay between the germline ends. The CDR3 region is CASSPQEGGGYTEAFF. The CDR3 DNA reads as TGTGCCAGCAGTCCCCAGGAGGGCGGGGGGTACACTGAAGCTTTCTTT.

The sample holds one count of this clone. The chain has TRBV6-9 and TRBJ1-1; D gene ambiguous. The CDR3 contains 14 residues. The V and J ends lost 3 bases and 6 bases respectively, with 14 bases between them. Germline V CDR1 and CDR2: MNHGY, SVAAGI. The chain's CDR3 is CASSYTNSGSEAFF. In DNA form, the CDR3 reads TGTGCCAGCAGTTACACAAACTCTGGGTCTGAAGCTTTCTTT.

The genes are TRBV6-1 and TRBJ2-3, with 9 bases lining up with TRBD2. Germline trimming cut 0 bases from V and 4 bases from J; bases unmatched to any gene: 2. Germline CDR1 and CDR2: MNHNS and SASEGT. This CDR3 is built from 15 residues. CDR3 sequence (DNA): TGTGCCAGCAGTGAAGCGGCGGGGGGGCCAGATACGCAGTATTTT. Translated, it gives CASSEAAGGPDTQYF.

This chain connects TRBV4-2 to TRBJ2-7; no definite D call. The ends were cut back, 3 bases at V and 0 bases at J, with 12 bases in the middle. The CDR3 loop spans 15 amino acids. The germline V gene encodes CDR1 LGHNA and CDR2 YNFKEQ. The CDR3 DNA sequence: TGTGCCAGCAGCCAGGTGACGGGTAGCTCCTACGAGCAGTACTTC. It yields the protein CASSQVTGSSYEQYF.

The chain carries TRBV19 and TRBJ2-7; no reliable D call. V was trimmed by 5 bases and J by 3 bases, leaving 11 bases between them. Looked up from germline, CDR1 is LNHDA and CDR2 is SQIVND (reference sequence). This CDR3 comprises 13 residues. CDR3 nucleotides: TGTGCCAGTAGTGCACAGATAAACTACGAGCAGTACTTC. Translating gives CASSAQINYEQYF.

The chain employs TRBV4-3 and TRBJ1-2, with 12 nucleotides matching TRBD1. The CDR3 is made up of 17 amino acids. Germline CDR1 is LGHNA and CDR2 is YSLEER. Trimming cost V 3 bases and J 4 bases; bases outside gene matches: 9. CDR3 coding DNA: TGCGCCAGCAGCCACGAACCCGGGACAGGGGGCCCCTATGGCTACACCTTC. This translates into CASSHEPGTGGPYGYTF.

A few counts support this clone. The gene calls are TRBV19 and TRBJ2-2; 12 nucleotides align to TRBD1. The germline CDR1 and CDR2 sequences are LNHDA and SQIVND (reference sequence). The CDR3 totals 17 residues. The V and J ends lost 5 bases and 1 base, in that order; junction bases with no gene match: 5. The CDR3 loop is CASSLGTGGGNTGELFF. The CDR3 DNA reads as TGTGCCAGTAGTCTGGGGACAGGGGGCGGGAACACCGGGGAGCTGTTTTTT. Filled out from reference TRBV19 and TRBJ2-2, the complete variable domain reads DGGITQSPKYLFRKEGQNVTLSCEQNLNHDAMYWYRQDPGQGLRLIYYSQIVNDFQKGDIAEGYSVSREKKESFPLTVTSAQKNPTAFYLCASSLGTGGGNTGELFFGEGSRLTVL.

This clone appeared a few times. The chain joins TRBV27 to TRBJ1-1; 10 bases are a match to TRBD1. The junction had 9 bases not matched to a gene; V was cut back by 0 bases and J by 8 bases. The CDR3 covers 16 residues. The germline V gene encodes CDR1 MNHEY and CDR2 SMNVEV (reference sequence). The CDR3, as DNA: TGTGCCAGCAGTTTATCGATCGGGACAGGGGAGAGGGAAGCTTTCTTT. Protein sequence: CASSLSIGTGEREAFF.

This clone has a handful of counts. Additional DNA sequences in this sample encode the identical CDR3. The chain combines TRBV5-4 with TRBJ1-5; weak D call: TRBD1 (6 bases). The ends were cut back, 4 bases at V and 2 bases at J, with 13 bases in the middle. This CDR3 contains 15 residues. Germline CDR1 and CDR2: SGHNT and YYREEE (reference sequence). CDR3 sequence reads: CASSLSGDRNQPQHF. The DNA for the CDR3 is TGTGCCAGCAGCCTCTCAGGGGATCGCAATCAGCCCCAGCATTTT.

The CDR3 protein is CASSQGVWSPPTDTQYF. The CDR3 DNA sequence: TGTGCCAGCAGCCAGGGCGTCTGGTCTCCACCCACAGATACGCAGTATTTT. This rearrangement joins TRBV7-2 to TRBJ2-3; D may be TRBD1 (5 bases). The CDR3 sequence is 17 residues long. V was pared by 5 bases and J by 2 bases, with 20 bases between. Germline V gene sequence: CDR1 SGHTA, CDR2 FQGNSA. The variable domain in full, with the rest retrieved from reference TRBV7-2 and TRBJ2-3, is GAGVSQSPSNKVTEKGKDVELRCDPISGHTALYWYRQSLGQGLEFLIYFQGNSAPDKSGLPSDRFSAERTGGSVSTLTIQRTQQEDSAVYLCASSQGVWSPPTDTQYFGPGTRLTVL.

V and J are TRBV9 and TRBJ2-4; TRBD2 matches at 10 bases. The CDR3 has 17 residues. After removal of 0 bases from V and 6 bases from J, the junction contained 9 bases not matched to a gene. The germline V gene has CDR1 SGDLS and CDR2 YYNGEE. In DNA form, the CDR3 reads TGTGCCAGCAGCGTAGGAGTAGCGGGGGGCCAGGGAAACATTCAGTACTTC. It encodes CASSVGVAGGQGNIQYF.

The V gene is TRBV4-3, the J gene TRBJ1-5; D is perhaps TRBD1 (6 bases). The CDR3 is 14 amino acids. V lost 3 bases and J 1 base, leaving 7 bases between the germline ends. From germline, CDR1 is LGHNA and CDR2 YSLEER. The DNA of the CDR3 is TGCGCCAGCAGCCATGACAGGAGCAATCAGCCCCAGCATTTT. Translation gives CASSHDRSNQPQHF.

CDR3 residues: CASSGLAGDYNEQFF. CDR3 nucleotides: TGTGCCAGCAGTGGTCTAGCGGGGGACTACAATGAGCAGTTCTTC. The chain is built from TRBV2 and TRBJ2-1; TRBD2 matches 10 bases. In germline, CDR1 is SNHLY, CDR2 FYNNEI. This CDR3 contains 15 residues. The V and J ends lost 4 bases and 3 bases, in that order; junction bases with no gene match: 3.

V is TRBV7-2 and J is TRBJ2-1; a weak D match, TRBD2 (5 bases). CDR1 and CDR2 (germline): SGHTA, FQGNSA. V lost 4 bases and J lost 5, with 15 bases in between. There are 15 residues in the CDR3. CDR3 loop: CASSSFERLNNEQFF. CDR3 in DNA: TGTGCCAGCAGCTCCTTTGAGAGACTAAACAATGAGCAGTTCTTC.

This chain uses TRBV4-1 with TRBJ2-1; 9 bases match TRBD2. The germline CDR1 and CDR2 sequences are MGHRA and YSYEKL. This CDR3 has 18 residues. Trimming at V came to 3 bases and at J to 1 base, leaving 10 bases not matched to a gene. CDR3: CASSHLRRGGVSYNEQFF. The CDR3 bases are TGCGCCAGCAGCCATCTTAGGCGGGGGGGGGTATCCTACAATGAGCAGTTCTTC.

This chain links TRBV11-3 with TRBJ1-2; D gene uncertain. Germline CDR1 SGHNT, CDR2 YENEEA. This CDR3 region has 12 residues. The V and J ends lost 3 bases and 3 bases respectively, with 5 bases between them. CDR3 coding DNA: TGTGCCAGCAGCTTGGTGGACTATGGCTACACCTTC. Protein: CASSLVDYGYTF.

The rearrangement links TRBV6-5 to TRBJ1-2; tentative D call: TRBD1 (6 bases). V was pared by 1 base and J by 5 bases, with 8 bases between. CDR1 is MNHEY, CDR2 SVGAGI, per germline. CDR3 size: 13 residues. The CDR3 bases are TGTGCCAGCAGTTACTGGGGGCTGTATGGCTACACCTTC. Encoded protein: CASSYWGLYGYTF.

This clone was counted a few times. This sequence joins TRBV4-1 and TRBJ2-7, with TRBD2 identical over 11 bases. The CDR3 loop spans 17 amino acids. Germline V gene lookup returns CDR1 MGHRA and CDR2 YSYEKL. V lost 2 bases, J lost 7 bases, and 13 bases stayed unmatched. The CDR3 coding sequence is TGCGCCAGCAGCCAACTCGGAATAGCGGGGGGGCCAGGGGAGCAGTACTTC. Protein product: CASSQLGIAGGPGEQYF.

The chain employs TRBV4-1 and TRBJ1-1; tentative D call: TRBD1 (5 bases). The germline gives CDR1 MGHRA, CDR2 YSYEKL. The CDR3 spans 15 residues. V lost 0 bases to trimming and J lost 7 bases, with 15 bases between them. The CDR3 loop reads CASSQESGLVSEAFF. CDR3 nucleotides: TGCGCCAGCAGCCAAGAATCAGGGTTGGTTAGTGAAGCTTTCTTT.

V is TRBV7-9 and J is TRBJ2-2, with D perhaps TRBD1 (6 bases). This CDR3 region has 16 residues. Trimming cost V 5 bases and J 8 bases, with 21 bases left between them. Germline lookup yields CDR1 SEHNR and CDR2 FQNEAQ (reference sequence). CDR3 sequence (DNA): TGTGCCAGCAGCCCACTAACGGGACACCAAGTAGGGGAGCTGTTTTTT. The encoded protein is CASSPLTGHQVGELFF.

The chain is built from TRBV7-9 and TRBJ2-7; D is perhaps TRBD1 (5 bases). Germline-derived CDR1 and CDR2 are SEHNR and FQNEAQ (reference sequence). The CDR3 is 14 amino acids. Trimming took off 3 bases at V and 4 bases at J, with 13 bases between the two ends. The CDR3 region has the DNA TGTGCCAGCAGCTTCGGCAGGGTTGTGTACGAGCAGTACTTC. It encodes CASSFGRVVYEQYF.

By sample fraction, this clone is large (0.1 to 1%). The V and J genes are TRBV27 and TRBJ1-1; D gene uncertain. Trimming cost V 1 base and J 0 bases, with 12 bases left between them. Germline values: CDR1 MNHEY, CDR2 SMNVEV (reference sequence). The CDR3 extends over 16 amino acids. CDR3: CASSLLLVMMNTEAFF. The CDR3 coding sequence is TGTGCCAGCAGTTTATTGTTAGTTATGATGAACACTGAAGCTTTCTTT.

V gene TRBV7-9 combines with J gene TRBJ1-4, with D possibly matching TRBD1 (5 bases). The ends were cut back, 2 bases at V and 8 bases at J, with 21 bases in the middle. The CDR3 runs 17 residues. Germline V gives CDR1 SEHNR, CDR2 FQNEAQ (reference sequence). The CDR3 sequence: CASSLSTLKGFGEKLFF. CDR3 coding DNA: TGTGCCAGCAGCTTATCTACCCTAAAGGGGTTTGGCGAAAAACTGTTTTTT.

CDR3 bases: TGTGCCATCTCACCCGTCTCCTATAATTCACCCCTCCACTTT. Its protein is CAISPVSYNSPLHF. The chain carries TRBV21-1 and TRBJ1-6. TRBV21-1 is recorded as a pseudogene. The CDR3 is 14 amino acids.

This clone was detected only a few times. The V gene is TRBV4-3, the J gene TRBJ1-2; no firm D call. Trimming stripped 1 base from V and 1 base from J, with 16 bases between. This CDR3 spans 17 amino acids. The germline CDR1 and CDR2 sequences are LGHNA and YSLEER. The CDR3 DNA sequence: TGCGCCAGCAGCCAAGCCTCTTCAGCAGGACTTAACTATGGCTACACCTTC. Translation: CASSQASSAGLNYGYTF.

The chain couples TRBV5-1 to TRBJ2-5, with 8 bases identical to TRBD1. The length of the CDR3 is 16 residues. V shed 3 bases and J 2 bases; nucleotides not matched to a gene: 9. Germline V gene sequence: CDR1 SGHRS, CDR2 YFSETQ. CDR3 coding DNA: TGCGCCAGCAGCTCCGGCTACGGGACAGGACAAGAGACCCAGTACTTC. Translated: CASSSGYGTGQETQYF.

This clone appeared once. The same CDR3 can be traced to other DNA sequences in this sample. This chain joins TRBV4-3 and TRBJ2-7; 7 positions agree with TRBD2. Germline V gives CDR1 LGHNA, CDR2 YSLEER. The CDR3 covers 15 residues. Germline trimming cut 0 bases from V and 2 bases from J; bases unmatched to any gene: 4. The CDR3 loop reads CASSQDASGAYEQYF. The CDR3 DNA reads TGCGCCAGCAGCCAAGATGCCAGCGGGGCCTACGAGCAGTACTTC.